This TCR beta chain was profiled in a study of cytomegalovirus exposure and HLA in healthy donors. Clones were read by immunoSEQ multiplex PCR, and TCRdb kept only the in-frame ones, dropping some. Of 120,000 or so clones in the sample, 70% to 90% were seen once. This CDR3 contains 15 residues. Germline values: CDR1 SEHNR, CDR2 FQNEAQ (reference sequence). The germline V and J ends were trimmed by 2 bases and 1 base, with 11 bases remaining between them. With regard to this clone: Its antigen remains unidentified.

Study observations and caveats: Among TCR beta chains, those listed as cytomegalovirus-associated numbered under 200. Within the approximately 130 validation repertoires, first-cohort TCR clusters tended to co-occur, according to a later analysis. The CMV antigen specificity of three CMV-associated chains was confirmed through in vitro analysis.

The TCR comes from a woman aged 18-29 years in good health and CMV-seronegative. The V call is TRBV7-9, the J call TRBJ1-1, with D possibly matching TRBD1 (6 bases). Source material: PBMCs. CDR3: CASSLTQGPNTEAFF. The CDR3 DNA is TGTGCCAGCAGCTTAACCCAGGGGCCGAACACTGAAGCTTTCTTT.